The rows below give T cell receptor beta chains drawn from one sample of a study of regulatory T cells in long-lasting Graves disease. Each CDR3 protein is one row after TCRdb ran MiXCR on the multiplex PCR reads. The sample records roughly 700,000 distinct CDR3 sequences, 25% to 35% being singletons. Specimen: peripheral blood mononuclear cells (PBMCs), collected when the disease was refractory, from a patient treated with antithyroid drugs. These receptors originate from a female donor with Graves disease. Each CDR3 is given with its conserved first and last residue. Fields, in order: clone size, D gene, V gene, J gene, CDR3 protein, CDR3 DNA. D genes are given only for firm matches. Clone sizes are given selectively: once, few, many, or a class where the clone is expanded.

>NA|TRBD1|TRBV29-1|TRBJ1-1
CSVEATGGLNTEAFF
TGCAGCGTTGAGGCAACAGGGGGCTTGAACACTGAAGCTTTCTTT
>NA|NA|TRBV18|TRBJ2-2
CASSVRMGDHTGELFF
TGTGCCAGCTCCGTACGGATGGGGGATCACACCGGGGAGCTGTTTTTT
>many|NA|TRBV11-2|TRBJ2-1
CASSLGGLLSNEQFF
TGTGCCAGCAGCTTAGGTGGACTGCTTAGCAATGAGCAGTTCTTC
>NA|NA|TRBV12-3/TRBV12-4|TRBJ1-4
CASSDREKLVF
TGTGCCAGCAGTGACCGTGAAAAACTGGTTTTT
>NA|TRBD2|TRBV27|TRBJ2-1
CASSLVGLAGEEQFF
TGTGCCAGCAGTTTAGTCGGCCTAGCGGGAGAAGAGCAGTTCTTC
>few|NA|TRBV27|TRBJ1-1
CASSPLGVSTEAFF
TGTGCCAGCAGTCCCCTGGGGGTGAGCACTGAAGCTTTCTTT
>few|NA|TRBV12-3/TRBV12-4|TRBJ1-1
CASRPYGDRTLNTEAFF
TGTGCCAGCAGGCCTTACGGTGACAGGACTTTGAACACTGAAGCTTTCTTT
>few|TRBD2|TRBV19|TRBJ2-5
CASTIPGGETQYF
TGTGCCAGTACTATACCGGGAGGTGAGACCCAGTACTTC
>NA|NA|TRBV7-9|TRBJ1-1
CASTPAGRNTEAFF
TGTGCCAGCACCCCGGCGGGGAGGAACACTGAAGCTTTCTTT
>many|NA|TRBV12-3/TRBV12-4|TRBJ2-7
CASSFDRRSYEQYF
TGTGCCAGCAGTTTCGACAGGCGATCCTACGAGCAGTACTTC
>few|NA|TRBV9|TRBJ2-7
CASGALDEAPYEQYF
TGTGCCAGCGGGGCCCTGGACGAGGCACCCTACGAGCAGTACTTC
>NA|TRBD1|TRBV30|TRBJ1-2
CAWRRQGMHGYTF
TGTGCCTGGAGAAGACAGGGAATGCATGGCTACACCTTC
>NA|NA|TRBV25-1|TRBJ2-5
CASSDWQETQYF
TGTGCCAGCAGTGATTGGCAAGAGACCCAGTACTTC
>NA|TRBD1|TRBV5-1|TRBJ1-1
CASSDRDRDTEAFF
TGCGCCAGCAGCGACCGGGACAGGGACACTGAAGCTTTCTTT
>NA|NA|TRBV29-1|TRBJ2-5
CSAEGQGEGQETQYF
TGCAGCGCCGAGGGTCAAGGAGAGGGGCAAGAGACCCAGTACTTC
>few|NA|TRBV20-1|TRBJ1-2
CSARDYRGYTF
TGCAGTGCCAGGGATTACCGTGGCTACACCTTC
>many|NA|TRBV29-1|TRBJ1-1
CSVEDLTGKNTEAFF
TGCAGCGTTGAAGATTTGACAGGAAAGAACACTGAAGCTTTCTTT
>NA|NA|TRBV30|TRBJ1-6
CAWSRGAENSPLHF
TGTGCCTGGAGTCGAGGGGCGGAAAATTCACCCCTCCACTTT
>few|NA|TRBV6-2/TRBV6-3|TRBJ2-3
CASSYRDTDTQYF
TGTGCCAGCAGTTACAGGGACACAGATACGCAGTATTTT
>once|NA|TRBV20-1|TRBJ2-7
CSARGPAWEQYF
TGCAGTGCTAGAGGCCCCGCATGGGAGCAGTACTTC
>few|NA|TRBV27|TRBJ2-7
CASSLTDSRYEQYF
TGTGCCAGCAGTTTAACTGACTCTAGGTACGAGCAGTACTTC
>NA|TRBD1|TRBV5-4|TRBJ1-5
CASSSGGDSVSQPQHF
TGTGCCAGCAGCTCTGGGGGGGACAGCGTATCTCAGCCCCAGCATTTT
>NA|TRBD2|TRBV7-3|TRBJ2-1
CASSFPGTTKNEQFF
TGTGCCAGCAGCTTTCCAGGGACTACTAAGAATGAGCAGTTCTTC
>NA|NA|TRBV19|TRBJ2-7
CASSTASGESYEQYF
TGTGCCAGTAGTACGGCGTCAGGGGAAAGCTACGAGCAGTACTTC
>many|NA|TRBV11-2|TRBJ2-5
CASSPRDRQWETQYF
TGTGCCAGCAGCCCACGCGACAGGCAATGGGAGACCCAGTACTTC
>few|NA|TRBV6-6|TRBJ2-7
CASSYSRTSGRNYEQYF
TGTGCCAGCAGTTACTCGAGGACATCAGGGAGAAACTACGAGCAGTACTTC
>once|TRBD1|TRBV6-1|TRBJ1-2
CASNIGGQIYGYTF
TGTGCCAGCAACATAGGGGGACAGATCTATGGCTACACCTTC
>many|NA|TRBV7-8|TRBJ1-5
CASSLATWDQPQHF
TGTGCCAGCAGCTTAGCGACGTGGGATCAGCCCCAGCATTTT
>few|NA|TRBV28|TRBJ2-1
CASRLTGEQFF
TGTGCCAGCAGACTCACTGGTGAGCAGTTCTTC
>NA|TRBD1|TRBV2|TRBJ1-5
CASSETGQGIQLQHF
TGTGCCAGCAGTGAAACCGGACAGGGGATTCAGCTCCAGCATTTT
>once|TRBD1|TRBV19|TRBJ1-1
CASRLQTGGREEEAFF
TGTGCCAGTAGACTTCAGACAGGGGGCCGGGAAGAGGAAGCTTTCTTT
>few|TRBD2|TRBV12-3/TRBV12-4|TRBJ2-1
CASRTTSGSYNEQFF
TGTGCCAGCAGAACGACTAGCGGCTCCTACAATGAGCAGTTCTTC
>NA|NA|TRBV6-1|TRBJ2-7
CASESDFEQYF
TGTGCCAGCGAAAGTGATTTTGAGCAGTACTTC
>NA|TRBD2|TRBV2|TRBJ2-7
CASSGGLAGEYEQYF
TGTGCCAGCAGTGGTGGACTAGCGGGAGAATACGAGCAGTACTTC
>many|NA|TRBV20-1|TRBJ2-5
CSAYPRGRQETQYF
TGCAGTGCGTACCCCCGGGGCCGACAAGAGACCCAGTACTTC
>NA|TRBD1|TRBV7-9|TRBJ2-5
CASSRRDRGSETQYF
TGTGCCAGCAGCCGCCGGGACAGGGGGTCCGAGACCCAGTACTTC
>NA|TRBD1|TRBV20-1|TRBJ1-2
CSATTTDRGSYGYTF
TGCAGTGCGACAACGACGGACAGGGGATCTTATGGCTACACCTTC
>NA|NA|TRBV11-2|TRBJ2-5
CASNESPRETQYF
TGTGCCAGCAACGAGTCCCCTCGCGAGACCCAGTACTTC
>NA|TRBD1|TRBV19|TRBJ1-5
CATWDRGRNQPQHF
TGTGCCACCTGGGACAGGGGGAGAAATCAGCCCCAGCATTTT
>few|NA|TRBV20-1|TRBJ1-2
CSAEITGGDGGYTF
TGCAGTGCTGAAATAACTGGGGGAGATGGTGGCTACACCTTC
>once|NA|TRBV20-1|TRBJ1-2
CSAFLVGYTF
TGCAGTGCTTTCCTTGTTGGCTACACCTTC